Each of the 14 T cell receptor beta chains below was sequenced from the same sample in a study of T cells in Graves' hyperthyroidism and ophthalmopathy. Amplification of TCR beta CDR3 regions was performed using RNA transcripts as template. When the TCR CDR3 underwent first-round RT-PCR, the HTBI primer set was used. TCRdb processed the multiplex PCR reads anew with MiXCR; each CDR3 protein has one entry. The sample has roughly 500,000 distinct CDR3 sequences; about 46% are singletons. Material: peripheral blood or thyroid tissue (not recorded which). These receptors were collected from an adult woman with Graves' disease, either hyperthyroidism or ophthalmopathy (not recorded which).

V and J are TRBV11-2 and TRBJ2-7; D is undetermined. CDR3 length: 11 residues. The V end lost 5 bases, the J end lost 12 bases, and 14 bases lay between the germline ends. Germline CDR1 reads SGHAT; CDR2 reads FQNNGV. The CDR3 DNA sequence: TGTGCCAGCAGCCTTACAGACCGTAGGTACTTC. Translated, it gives CASSLTDRRYF.

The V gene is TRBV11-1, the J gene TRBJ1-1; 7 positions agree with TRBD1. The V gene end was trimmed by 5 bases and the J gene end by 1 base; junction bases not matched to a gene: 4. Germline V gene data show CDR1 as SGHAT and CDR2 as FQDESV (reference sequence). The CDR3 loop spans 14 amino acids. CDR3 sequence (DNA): TGTGCCAGCAGCAACAGGGGTAAGAACACTGAAGCTTTCTTT. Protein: CASSNRGKNTEAFF.

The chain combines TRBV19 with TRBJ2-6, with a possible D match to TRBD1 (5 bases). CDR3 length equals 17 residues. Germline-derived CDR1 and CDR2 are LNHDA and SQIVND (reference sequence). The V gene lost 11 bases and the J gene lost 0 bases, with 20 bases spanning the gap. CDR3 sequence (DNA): TGTGCCTGGAGTCCCCTGGGGCGGCCCTCTGGGGCCAACGTCCTGACTTTC. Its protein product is CAWSPLGRPSGANVLTF.

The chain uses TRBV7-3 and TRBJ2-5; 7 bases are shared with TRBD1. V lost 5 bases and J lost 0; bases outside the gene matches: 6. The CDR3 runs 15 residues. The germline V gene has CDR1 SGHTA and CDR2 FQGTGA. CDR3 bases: TGTGCCAGCAGCCTACAGGGGTCGTACCAAGAGACCCAGTACTTC. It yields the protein CASSLQGSYQETQYF.

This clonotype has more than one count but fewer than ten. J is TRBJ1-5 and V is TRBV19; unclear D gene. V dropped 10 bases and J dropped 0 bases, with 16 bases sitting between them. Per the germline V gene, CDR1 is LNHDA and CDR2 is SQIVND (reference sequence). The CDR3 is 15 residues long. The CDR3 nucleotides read TGTGCCACCGCAGGACGGCAGTATAGCAATCAGCCCCAGCATTTT. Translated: CATAGRQYSNQPQHF.

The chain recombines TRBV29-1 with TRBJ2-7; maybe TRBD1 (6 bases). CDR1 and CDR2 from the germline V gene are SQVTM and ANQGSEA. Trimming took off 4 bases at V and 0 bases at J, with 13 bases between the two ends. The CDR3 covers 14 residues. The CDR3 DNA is TGCAGCGTTGCCTGGACAGTAAGCTCCTACGAGCAGTACTTC. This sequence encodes CSVAWTVSSYEQYF.

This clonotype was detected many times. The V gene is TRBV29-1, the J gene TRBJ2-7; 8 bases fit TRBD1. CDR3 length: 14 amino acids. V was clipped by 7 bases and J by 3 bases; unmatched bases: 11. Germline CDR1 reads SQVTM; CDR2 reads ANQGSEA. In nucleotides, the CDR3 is TGCAGCGCCCAGTCCGGGACAGGTGTCTACGAGCAGTACTTC. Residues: CSAQSGTGVYEQYF.

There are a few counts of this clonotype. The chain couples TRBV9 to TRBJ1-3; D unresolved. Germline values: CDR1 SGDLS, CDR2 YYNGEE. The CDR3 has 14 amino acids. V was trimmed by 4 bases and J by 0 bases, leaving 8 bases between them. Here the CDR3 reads CASSPDFSGNTIYF. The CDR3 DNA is TGTGCCAGCAGCCCGGATTTCTCTGGAAACACCATATATTTT.

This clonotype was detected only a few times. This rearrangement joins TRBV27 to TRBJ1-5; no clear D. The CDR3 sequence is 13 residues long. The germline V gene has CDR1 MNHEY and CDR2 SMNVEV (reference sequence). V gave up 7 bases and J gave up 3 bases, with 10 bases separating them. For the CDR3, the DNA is TGTGCCAGCAAACCGGGCCTCAATCAGCCCCAGCATTTT. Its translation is CASKPGLNQPQHF.

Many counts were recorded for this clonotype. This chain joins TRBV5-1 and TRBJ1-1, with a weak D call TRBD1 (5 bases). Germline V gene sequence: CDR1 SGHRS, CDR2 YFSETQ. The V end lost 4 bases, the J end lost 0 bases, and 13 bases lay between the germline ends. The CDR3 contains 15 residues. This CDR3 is CASSPDGGVNTEAFF. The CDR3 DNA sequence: TGCGCCAGCAGCCCGGATGGGGGTGTGAACACTGAAGCTTTCTTT.

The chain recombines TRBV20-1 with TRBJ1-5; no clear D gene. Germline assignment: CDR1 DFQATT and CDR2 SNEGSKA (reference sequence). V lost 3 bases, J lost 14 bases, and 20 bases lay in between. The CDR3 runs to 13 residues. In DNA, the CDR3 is TGCAGTGCTAGTCTCGGACTAGCGAACCACGAGCATTTT. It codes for CSASLGLANHEHF.

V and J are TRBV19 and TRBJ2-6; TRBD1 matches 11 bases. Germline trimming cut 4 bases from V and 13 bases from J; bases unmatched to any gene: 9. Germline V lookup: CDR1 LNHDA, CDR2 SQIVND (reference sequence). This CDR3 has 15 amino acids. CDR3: CASSRIGTGGKVLTF. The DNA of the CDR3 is TGTGCCAGTAGTAGAATCGGGACAGGGGGTAAGGTCCTGACTTTC.

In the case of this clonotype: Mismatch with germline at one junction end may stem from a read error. CDR3 in DNA: TGTGCCAGCAGCTCCGGACTAGCGGGGTATTCCACCGGGGAGCTGTCTTGG. Protein product: CASSSGLAGYSTGELSW. V is TRBV7-3 and J is TRBJ2-2; TRBD2 aligns across 12 bases. This CDR3 region has 17 residues. The V gene's germline CDR1 is SGHTA and CDR2 FQGTGA.

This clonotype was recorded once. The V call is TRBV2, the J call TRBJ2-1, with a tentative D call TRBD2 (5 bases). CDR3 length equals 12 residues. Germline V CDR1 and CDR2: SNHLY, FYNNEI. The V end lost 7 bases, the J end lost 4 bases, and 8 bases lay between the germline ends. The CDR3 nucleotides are TGTGCCAGCAAGGACTCATACAATGAGCAGTTCTTC. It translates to CASKDSYNEQFF.